Each of the 10 T cell receptor beta chains below was sequenced from the same sample in a study of T cell repertoires in cytomegalovirus infection. TCRdb itself ran the reads through MiXCR, one entry per CDR3 protein. Among about half a million distinct CDR3 sequences listed, roughly a third were seen once. These receptors have no identified antigens. Sequenced material: cultured PBMCs, taken from culture after CMV antigen stimulation. These TCRs come from a human donor in good health (CMV status not recorded). Some clones in this sample may be carry-over from other donors' samples.

The chain carries TRBV5-5 and TRBJ2-2; D possibly matches TRBD1 or TRBD2 (5 bases each). This CDR3 is built from 14 residues. Germline CDR1 SGHKS, CDR2 YYEKEE (reference sequence). Trimming cost V 4 bases and J 9 bases, with 16 bases left between them. Here the CDR3 reads CASSKRDPQWELFF. The CDR3 region has the DNA TGTGCCAGCAGCAAACGGGACCCCCAGTGGGAGCTGTTTTTT.

The rearrangement uses TRBV4-3 and TRBJ2-7; D is possibly TRBD1 (6 bases). The CDR3 extends over 14 amino acids. V lost 4 bases, J lost 5 bases, and 15 bases lay in between. CDR1 is LGHNA and CDR2 is YSLEER in the germline V gene. The CDR3, as DNA: TGCGCCAGCAGCCCGGGGCTAGGGACACACGAGCAGTACTTC. Residues: CASSPGLGTHEQYF.

Only a few counts were recorded for this clonotype. The CDR3 loop reads CASTLEGPYGYTF. DNA of the CDR3: TGTGCCAGCACCTTAGAAGGACCCTATGGCTACACCTTC. V and J are TRBV12-3 or TRBV12-4 and TRBJ1-2, with D unresolved. Trimming removed 7 bases from V and 4 bases from J, with 13 bases in between. The CDR3 has 13 amino acids.

This chain's CDR3 is CASSFQTGSGTEAFF. The DNA of the CDR3 is TGTGCCAGCAGTTTTCAGACAGGATCGGGCACTGAAGCTTTCTTT. The V call is TRBV28, the J call TRBJ1-1; TRBD1 might be the D (6 bases). V was trimmed by 3 bases and J by 4 bases, leaving 15 bases between them. This CDR3 has 15 amino acids. Germline loops: CDR1 MDHEN, CDR2 SYDVKM.

The J gene is TRBJ1-2, the V gene TRBV7-9, with D perhaps TRBD1 (5 bases). Germline V gene sequence: CDR1 SEHNR, CDR2 FQNEAQ (reference sequence). Trimming took off 5 bases at V and 4 bases at J, with 17 bases between the two ends. The CDR3 consists of 15 residues. The CDR3 bases are TGTGCCAGCAGCCCCGACGGGGGTTCCCGCTATGGCTACACCTTC. Encoded protein: CASSPDGGSRYGYTF.

The chain carries TRBV2 and TRBJ2-2, with D perhaps TRBD1 (6 bases). Trimming took 6 bases from V and 1 from J, leaving 9 bases between them. The CDR3 is 14 amino acids. Germline V gene sequence: CDR1 SNHLY, CDR2 FYNNEI. This CDR3 reads CASRVGQNTGELFF. As DNA, the CDR3 is TGTGCCAGCAGGGTGGGACAGAACACCGGGGAGCTGTTTTTT.

A few counts support this clonotype. The chain links TRBV19 to TRBJ1-3, with D hard to call. This CDR3 spans 15 amino acids. Germline V gives CDR1 LNHDA, CDR2 SQIVND (reference sequence). The V gene lost 7 bases and the J gene lost 0 bases, with 13 bases spanning the gap. The CDR3 spells CASNPDGISGNTIYF. The CDR3 DNA reads as TGTGCCAGTAACCCGGACGGCATCTCTGGAAACACCATATATTTT.

This clonotype was seen repeatedly, ten times or more. The chain couples TRBV7-2 to TRBJ2-5; 11 bases match TRBD2. The CDR3 runs 17 residues. Trimming cost V 2 bases and J 4 bases; bases outside gene matches: 9. The germline V gene encodes CDR1 SGHTA and CDR2 FQGNSA. CDR3 DNA sequence: TGTGCCAGCAGCTTAACGACTAGCGGGACCTATCGAGAGACCCAGTACTTC. Encoded protein: CASSLTTSGTYRETQYF. The full variable domain, its missing parts supplied by reference TRBV7-2 and TRBJ2-5, is GAGVSQSPSNKVTEKGKDVELRCDPISGHTALYWYRQSLGQGLEFLIYFQGNSAPDKSGLPSDRFSAERTGGSVSTLTIQRTQQEDSAVYLCASSLTTSGTYRETQYFGPGTRLLVL.

This clonotype was seen ten or more times. The chain is built from TRBV7-2 and TRBJ2-3; 11 bases align to TRBD1. The junction had 2 bases not matched to a gene; V was cut back by 1 base and J by 2 bases. This CDR3 comprises 16 residues. Germline assignment: CDR1 SGHTA and CDR2 FQGNSA. The DNA for the CDR3 is TGTGCCAGCAGCTTAGTCGGACAGGGGGCCACAGATACGCAGTATTTT. It is translated as CASSLVGQGATDTQYF.

This clonotype has a handful of counts. The CDR3 nucleotides read TGCAGTGCTAGAGAACCAGGGTTGACGAGGGAGCAGTACTTC. Amino acid sequence: CSAREPGLTREQYF. This chain uses TRBV20-1 with TRBJ2-7; D may be TRBD1 (5 bases). Deletions cut 0 bases from V and 7 bases from J, with 16 bases between. The germline CDR1 and CDR2 sequences are DFQATT and SNEGSKA (reference sequence). This CDR3 region has 14 residues.